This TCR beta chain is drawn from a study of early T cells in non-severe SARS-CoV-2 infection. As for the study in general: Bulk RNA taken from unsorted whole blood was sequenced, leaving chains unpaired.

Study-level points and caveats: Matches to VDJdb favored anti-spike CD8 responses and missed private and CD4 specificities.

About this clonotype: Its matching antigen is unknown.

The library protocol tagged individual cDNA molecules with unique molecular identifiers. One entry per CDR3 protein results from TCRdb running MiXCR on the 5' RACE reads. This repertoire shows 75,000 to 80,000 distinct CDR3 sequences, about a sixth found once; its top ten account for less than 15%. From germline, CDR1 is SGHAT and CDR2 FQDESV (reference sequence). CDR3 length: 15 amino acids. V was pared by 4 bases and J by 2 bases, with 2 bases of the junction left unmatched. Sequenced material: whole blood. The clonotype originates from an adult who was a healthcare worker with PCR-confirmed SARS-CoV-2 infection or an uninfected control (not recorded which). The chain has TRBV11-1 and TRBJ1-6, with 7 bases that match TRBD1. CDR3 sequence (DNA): TGTGCCAGCAGCTACAGGGGCGCCTATAATTCACCCCTCCACTTT. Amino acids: CASSYRGAYNSPLHF.